The text below deals with one TCR beta chain. The clone's antigen remains unknown. Base qualities are missing; no much larger clone stands one base away. Donors were healthy HIV-negative adults with no recently reported acute infections or vaccinations. Every donor was a Caucasian adult living in Nashville, Tennessee, USA. CD4+ T cells were enriched by magnetic negative selection, after which naive cells were positively selected on CD45RA and the negative fraction was taken as the memory subset. Blood was obtained by leukapheresis, after which PBMCs were separated by Ficoll-Histopaque density gradient centrifugation and cryopreserved in liquid nitrogen vapor phase. Analytical flow cytometry was used to check the purity and quantity of every magnetically sorted T cell population. From each sorted fraction, genomic DNA was isolated and quantified by UV absorbance on a Nanodrop 2000c. TCR CDR3 regions were amplified from genomic DNA by multiplex PCR using the deep immunoSEQ assay. For each cell subset, the extracted genomic DNA was distributed evenly across all wells of several immunoSEQ 96-well plates, and each plate served as one replicate. Each replicate PCR for sorted subsets received around 0.2 ug genomic DNA, equal to about 29,000 T cell genomes. Purified libraries were quantified with a Qubit 3.0 fluorometer, sized on a Bioanalyzer 2100, and re-quantified with the KAPA Library Quantification kit. Every immunoSEQ 96-well plate was sequenced on a separate single-read 150-cycle Illumina NextSeq 550 flow cell. Per the authors' processing: Because the immunoSEQ output included only junctional sequences and no quality scores, the filtering could not be the same as the filtering used for full-length reads. To assign V/J genes and CDR3, sequences were annotated against IMGT germline references using PyIR, a Python wrapper for IgBLAST v1.9. Reads were removed for weak V/J assignments (E-value above 1e-6), missing CDR3, stop codons, out-of-frame junctions, or ambiguous translated residues. A V3J clonotype was defined by an identical inferred V gene, J gene, and CDR3 amino acid sequence. The percentage overlap between two repertoires was calculated by dividing the number of shared unique clonotypes by the size of the smaller repertoire. Repertoire richness was assessed with RTK rarefaction, the Chao1 estimator, and Recon v2.1 estimates of unobserved clonotypes. Generation probabilities were computed with OLGA for all TCRbeta clonotypes obtained by the gDNA method from four donors. TCRdb limited this immuneACCESS table to in-frame rearrangements with V and J called. A share of clones is missing; checked studies link under half to unresolved V genes, and the rest is unexplained. Clone size and V and J calls were adopted from that table, with D and trimming inferred from the DNA. The sample table lists millions of clones, approximately 92% of them with a count of one. The ten largest make up around 0.14% of the sample.

This sample was included in a study of shared clonotypes between healthy human individuals (dated by TCRdb to the early 2020s). Describing the broader study: A few men and a couple of women, aged 18 to 49 years, made up the cohort. Per donor, three plates each were used for CD4 naive and CD4 memory, two for CD8 naive, and one for CD8 memory. Blood TCR repertoires of roughly five healthy adults were deeply sequenced to estimate repertoire size and the extent of clonotype sharing between individuals. Libraries were prepared and TCR repertoires were sequenced by different laboratories using diverse techniques, in order to increase sequencing depth and limit assay-specific biases. Per donor, leukapheresis produced somewhere between about 0.9 and 9.5 billion PBMCs. What the research found in general, with its limitations: Pairwise subsampling indicated that sequencing depth was expected to affect the degree of clonotype sharing among donors. Rarefaction of sorted-subset datasets indicated incomplete sequencing despite the large sequencing depth. Naive subsets generally had larger estimated clonotype richness than memory subsets did. Because the study included only a small number of donors, the genetic and exposure-history diversity represented was limited. Across a handful of donors, about 4.5% of naive CD4, roughly 3.3% of naive CD8, under 2.5% of memory CD4, and approximately 0.4% of memory CD8 clonotypes were shared. Sampling was restricted to blood, and TCR repertoires in tissue are likely to differ from TCR repertoires in blood. Clonotypes shared by all four sorted-subset donors showed higher generation probabilities than non-shared clonotypes.

According to the germline V gene, CDR1 reads MNHNS and CDR2 reads SASEGT. The CDR3 measures 15 amino acids from cysteine to phenylalanine. Kept here is only the CDR3 DNA, which spans 45 bases and is read in frame from base 1. The trim is 1 base for V and 8 bases for J, with a gap of 17 bases between the germline ends. What was sequenced was naive CD4+ T cells sorted from blood. The meaning of the sample's cell subset or site label: CD45RA+ positively selected. The chain is assembled from TRBV6-1 and TRBJ1-2, with no confident D gene call. The clonotype comes from a man aged 18-30 years in good health. The CDR3 has the sequence CASSEVLGLGAGYTF. The DNA sequence follows: TGTGCCAGCAGTGAAGTGCTGGGCCTTGGAGCGGGCTACACCTTC.